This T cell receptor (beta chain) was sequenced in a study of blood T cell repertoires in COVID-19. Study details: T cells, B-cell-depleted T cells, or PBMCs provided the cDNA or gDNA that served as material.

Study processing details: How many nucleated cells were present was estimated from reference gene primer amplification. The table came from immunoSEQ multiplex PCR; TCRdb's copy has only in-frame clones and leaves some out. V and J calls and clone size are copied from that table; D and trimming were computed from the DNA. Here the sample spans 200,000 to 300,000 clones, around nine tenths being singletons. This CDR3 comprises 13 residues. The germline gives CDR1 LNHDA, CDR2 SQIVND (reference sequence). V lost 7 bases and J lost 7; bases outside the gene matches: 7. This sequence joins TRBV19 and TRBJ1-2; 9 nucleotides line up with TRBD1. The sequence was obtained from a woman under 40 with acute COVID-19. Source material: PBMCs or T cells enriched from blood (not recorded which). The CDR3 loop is CASNFPGQGGYTF. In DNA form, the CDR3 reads TGTGCCAGTAATTTTCCGGGACAGGGTGGCTACACCTTC.